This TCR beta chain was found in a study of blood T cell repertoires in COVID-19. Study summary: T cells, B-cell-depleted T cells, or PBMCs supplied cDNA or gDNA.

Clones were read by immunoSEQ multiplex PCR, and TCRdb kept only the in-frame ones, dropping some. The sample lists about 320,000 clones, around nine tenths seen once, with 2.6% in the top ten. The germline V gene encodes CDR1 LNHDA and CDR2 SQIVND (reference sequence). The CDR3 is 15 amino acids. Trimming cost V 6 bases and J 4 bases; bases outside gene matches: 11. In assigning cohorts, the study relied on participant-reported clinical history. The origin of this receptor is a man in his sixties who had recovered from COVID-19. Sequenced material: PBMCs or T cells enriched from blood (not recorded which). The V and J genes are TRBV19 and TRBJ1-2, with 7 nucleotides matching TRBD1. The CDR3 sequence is CASRHTGTEIYGYTF. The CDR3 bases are TGTGCCAGTAGACATACCGGGACAGAGATCTATGGCTACACCTTC. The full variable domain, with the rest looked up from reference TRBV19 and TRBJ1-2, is DGGITQSPKYLFRKEGQNVTLSCEQNLNHDAMYWYRQDPGQGLRLIYYSQIVNDFQKGDIAEGYSVSREKKESFPLTVTSAQKNPTAFYLCASRHTGTEIYGYTFGSGTRLTVV.